The T cell receptor beta chain under discussion was sequenced for a study of metastatic and nonmetastatic thyroid tumors. This clone showed up many times. CDR3 size: 15 residues. Germline V lookup: CDR1 MDHEN, CDR2 SYDVKM. V shed 6 bases, J shed 2 bases, and the junction held 9 bases outside the gene matches. All patients were treatment-naive before thyroid surgery. TCRdb re-called the PCR reads through MiXCR. The data show some 29,000 clones, around 7% seen once. The chain couples TRBV28 to TRBJ1-1; 7 bases match TRBD1. The specimen sequenced was blood. The receptor comes from a female donor with papillary thyroid cancer or a benign thyroid nodule (not recorded which). Some clones in this sample may be carry-over from other donors' samples. CDR3 nucleotides: TGTGCCAGCAGGGCAGGGGGAGGGAGAAACACTGAAGCTTTCTTT. This encodes CASRAGGGRNTEAFF.